This is a list of T cell receptor beta chains from one sample in a study of blood T cell repertoires in COVID-19. Sequenced by immunoSEQ multiplex PCR; TCRdb stores in-frame clones only, minus some. The sample lists roughly 180,000 clones; about 80% were seen once. Sequences were obtained from PBMCs or T cells enriched from blood (not recorded which). The receptors derive from a man aged 55 to 69 who had been exposed to COVID-19. Both conserved end residues are trimmed from each CDR3. Expanded clones get a size class; other rows say once, few or many, or leave the size out.

TRBV18	once	TRBJ2-7	ASSPKTGTSLFASYEQY
TRBV9	-	TRBJ2-2	ASSPGLAGVGTGELF
TRBV19	few	TRBJ1-5	ASSIQGAGQPQH
TRBV4-1	few	TRBJ1-5	ASRPIAGDSNQPQH
TRBV28	-	TRBJ1-2	ASSEATGRLNGYT
TRBV9	-	TRBJ2-7	ASSQRAGVPYEQY
TRBV3-1/TRBV3-2	-	TRBJ1-2	ASSQNVGQGGYT
TRBV5-1	-	TRBJ2-3	ASSLGSASGRSDTQY
TRBV2	-	TRBJ1-1	ASTLDSLNTEAF
TRBV9	-	TRBJ2-2	ASSVASAGVTGELF
TRBV2	-	TRBJ1-5	ASSGRQYSNQPQH
TRBV2	-	TRBJ1-1	ASTTRGGSTYTDPEAF
TRBV28	-	TRBJ2-5	ASSLQGVHQETQY
TRBV6-2/TRBV6-3	-	TRBJ2-5	ASSSWETQY
TRBV29-1	-	TRBJ1-1	SVQRQGNTEAF
TRBV9	-	TRBJ2-5	ASSVGGSAGGFQETQY
TRBV27	-	TRBJ1-2	ASSLKGGEGYT
TRBV6-5	-	TRBJ2-6	AHRFSGANVLT
TRBV2	-	TRBJ2-1	ASSERGRYGNEQF
TRBV19	-	TRBJ1-2	ASRTGTNYGYT
TRBV5-1	-	TRBJ2-7	ASSLGGSRSYEQY
TRBV9	-	TRBJ1-2	ASSARQGAPGSHT
TRBV7-2	-	TRBJ2-1	ASSLGASGTYNEQF
TRBV9	-	TRBJ2-5	ASSAFPSGGETQY
TRBV19	-	TRBJ2-5	ASSPTGADWETQY
TRBV5-8	-	TRBJ1-5	ASSLVGPNPYSNQPQH
TRBV5-4	-	TRBJ2-1	ASSLFSGSSYNEQF
TRBV11-1	-	TRBJ2-1	ASSLVGQGGNEQF
TRBV6-5	-	TRBJ1-1	ASSPLTGTTEAF
TRBV5-1	-	TRBJ2-1	ASDYGLAGSYNEQF
TRBV15	-	TRBJ2-5	ATSRGLAGQETQY
TRBV19	-	TRBJ1-2	ASSTSNYGYT
TRBV19	-	TRBJ2-1	AATSGRNEQF
TRBV24-1	-	TRBJ2-5	ATSVPGGLETQY
TRBV3-1/TRBV3-2	-	TRBJ2-5	ASIWPGETQY
TRBV19	-	TRBJ1-2	ASSTGDYGYT
TRBV11-2	-	TRBJ2-2	ASSWGLNTGELF
TRBV24-1	-	TRBJ1-5	ATSDSLSRQPQH
TRBV7-3	-	TRBJ1-1	ASSADRGAEAF
TRBV27	-	TRBJ1-6	ASSPRTGNSPLH
TRBV9	-	TRBJ1-3	ASSVVGPGGADLDTIY
TRBV24-1	-	TRBJ2-7	ATSRGNFHEQY
TRBV7-9	-	TRBJ1-4	ASSSETGFSEKLF
TRBV4-1	-	TRBJ2-7	ASSRSETGPDEQY
TRBV30	-	TRBJ1-6	AWRGQGTNSPLH
TRBV29-1	few	TRBJ2-1	SVGQGVGSNEQF
TRBV11-3	-	TRBJ1-3	ASSPTLSSGNTIY
TRBV12-3/TRBV12-4	few	TRBJ1-2	ASSQQGNYGYT
TRBV25-1	-	TRBJ1-5	ASSELGDSSNQPQH
TRBV3-1/TRBV3-2	few	TRBJ1-5	ASSQRRGRNQPQH
TRBV5-1	-	TRBJ1-3	ASSLEGQGINTIY
TRBV27	-	TRBJ1-1	ASSLTGDTEAF
TRBV18	few	TRBJ1-6	ASSPQDRGRSPLH
TRBV27	once	TRBJ1-2	ASSVTAAYGYT
TRBV28	-	TRBJ2-7	ASSFVSGRTTGEQY
TRBV6-5	-	TRBJ1-1	ATILQGFMNTEAF
TRBV20-1	-	TRBJ2-2	SASLSAGDTGELF
TRBV18	-	TRBJ1-5	ASSPPGRQNQPQH
TRBV19	few	TRBJ2-7	ASSRGQSYEQY
TRBV20-1	-	TRBJ1-5	SASLLSVGRNQPQH